The clone carrying this T cell receptor beta chain has just one count. The data stem from a study of brain metastases from non-small cell lung cancer. Produced via immunoSEQ multiplex PCR; TCRdb's table is partial and in-frame only. The sample contains roughly 4,100 clones, about 86% of which appear only once. This TCR was sampled from a donor aged 40 or over with non-small cell lung cancer. What was sequenced was tumor-adjacent normal tissue.

CDR3 nucleotide sequence: TGTGCCAGCAGCTTAGTACAGGGAGGGACCGGGGAGCTGTTTTTT. Residues: CASSLVQGGTGELFF. The V and J genes are TRBV7-6 and TRBJ2-2; maybe TRBD2 (7 bases). The CDR3 extends over 15 amino acids. CDR1 is SGHVS, CDR2 FNYEAQ, per germline. V lost 1 base, J lost 5 bases, and 11 bases lay in between.